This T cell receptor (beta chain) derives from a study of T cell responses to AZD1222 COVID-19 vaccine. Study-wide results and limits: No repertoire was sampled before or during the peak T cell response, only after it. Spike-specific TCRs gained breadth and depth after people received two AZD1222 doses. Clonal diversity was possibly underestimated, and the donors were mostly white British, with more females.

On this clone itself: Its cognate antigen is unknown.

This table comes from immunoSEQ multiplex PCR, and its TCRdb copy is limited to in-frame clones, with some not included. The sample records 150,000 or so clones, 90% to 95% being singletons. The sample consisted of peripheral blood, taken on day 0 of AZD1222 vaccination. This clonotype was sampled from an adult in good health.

CDR3 region: CASSLRRQTGTKAFF. CDR3 nucleotide sequence: TGTGCCAGCAGCCTGAGAAGACAGACAGGAACAAAAGCTTTCTTT. The gene calls are TRBV5-4 and TRBJ1-1; tentative D call: TRBD1 (6 bases). V was clipped by 4 bases and J by 9 bases, with 22 bases between them. CDR3 length equals 15 residues. Per the germline V gene, CDR1 is SGHNT and CDR2 is YYREEE (reference sequence).